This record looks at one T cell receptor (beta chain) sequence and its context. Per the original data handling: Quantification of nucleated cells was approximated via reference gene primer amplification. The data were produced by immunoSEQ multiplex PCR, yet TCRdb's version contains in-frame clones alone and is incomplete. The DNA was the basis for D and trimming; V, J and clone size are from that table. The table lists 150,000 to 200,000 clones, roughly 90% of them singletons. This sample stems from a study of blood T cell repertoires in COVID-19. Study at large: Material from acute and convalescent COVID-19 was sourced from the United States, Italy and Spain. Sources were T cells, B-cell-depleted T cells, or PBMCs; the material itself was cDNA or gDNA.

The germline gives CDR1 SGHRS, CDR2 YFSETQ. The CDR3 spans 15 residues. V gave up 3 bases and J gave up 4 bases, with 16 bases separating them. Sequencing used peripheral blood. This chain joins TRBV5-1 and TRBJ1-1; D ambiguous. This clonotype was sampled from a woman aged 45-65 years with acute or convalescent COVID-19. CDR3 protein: CASSSRFPIGTEAFF. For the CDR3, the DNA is TGCGCCAGCAGCTCCCGTTTTCCAATCGGCACTGAAGCTTTCTTT.